This TCR beta chain originates from a study of response to subunit inactivated influenza vaccine. General study findings and limits: Only a handful of new T cells, the authors suggested, are recruited with each seasonal influenza vaccination.

This clonotype was seen a handful of times. Antigen unknown. CDR1 and CDR2 from the germline V gene are KGHDR and SFDVKD. This CDR3 region has 16 residues. V gave up 4 bases and J gave up 7 bases, with 19 bases separating them. TCRdb analysed the RT-PCR reads with MiXCR anew, one entry per CDR3 protein. In the table there are about 520,000 distinct CDR3 sequences, over 9.5% of which are singletons. Sequences were derived from PBMCs from blood, sampled about 6 weeks after vaccination. The chain carries TRBV24-1 and TRBJ2-1; perhaps D is TRBD1 or TRBD2 (5 bases each). The receptor comes from a man aged 50-60 years who received an inactivated influenza vaccine. DNA of the CDR3: TGTGCCACCAGTGACTTGGGGACGGCGACCCAAAATGAGCAGTTCTTC. Translated, it gives CATSDLGTATQNEQFF.